What follows are 23 T cell receptor beta chains derived from one specimen sequenced in a study of blood T cells in healthy people across ages (dated by TCRdb to between 2014 and 2017). Library construction relied on 5' RACE. A second PCR of about 7 to 12 cycles was run with a J-beta primer mix and a sample-barcoded 5' primer. The public sequencing data were trimmed at Q25 with fastp and processed into clonotypes with MiXCR by TCRdb, which kept only in-frame beta chains. Duplicate CDR3 protein sequences are folded into a single record with the most common DNA and genes. The sample includes 1.8 million or so distinct CDR3 sequences, with 35% to 50% observed a single time. 20% to 25% of the sample belongs to the ten largest clones. Sequenced material: blood. The source is a human donor in good health.

The rearrangement links TRBV18 to TRBJ2-5; D may correspond to TRBD1 or TRBD2 (6 bases each). V gave up 3 bases and J gave up 5 bases, with 13 bases separating them. Germline V gene sequence: CDR1 KGHSH, CDR2 LQKENI. The CDR3 is 14 residues long. CDR3 sequence: CASSPSGASETQYF. CDR3 nucleotide sequence: TGTGCCAGCTCACCGTCGGGGGCCTCGGAGACCCAGTACTTC.

V is TRBV4-2 and J is TRBJ1-5; D possibly corresponds to TRBD1 (6 bases). Per the germline V gene, CDR1 is LGHNA and CDR2 is YNFKEQ. This CDR3 is 14 amino acids long. V was clipped by 1 base and J by 4 bases, with 8 bases between them. In DNA form, the CDR3 reads TGTGCCAGCAGCCAAGCGGACAGTAATCAGCCCCAGCATTTT. Its protein is CASSQADSNQPQHF.

This clonotype showed up just a few times. The chain links TRBV28 to TRBJ2-7, with D tentatively TRBD1 (6 bases). Germline values: CDR1 MDHEN, CDR2 SYDVKM. V was pared by 4 bases and J by 4 bases, with 20 bases between. The CDR3 is made up of 16 amino acids. The CDR3 sequence is CASSWHVGQRKYEQYF. The CDR3 bases are TGTGCCAGCAGTTGGCATGTAGGACAGAGGAAATACGAGCAGTACTTC.

This rearrangement joins TRBV20-1 to TRBJ2-7; 8 nucleotides line up with TRBD1. CDR1 is DFQATT and CDR2 is SNEGSKA in the germline V gene (reference sequence). The CDR3 sequence is 15 residues long. V shed 2 bases, J shed 0 bases, and the junction held 6 bases outside the gene matches. Here the CDR3 DNA reads TGCAGTGCTAGAAGACAGGGGAGGTTCTCCTACGAGCAGTACTTC. The encoded protein is CSARRQGRFSYEQYF.

The V call is TRBV11-1, the J call TRBJ2-7; D remains unclear. Matching the DNA end better, TRBJ2-5 makes the J call doubtful. CDR1 is SGHAT, CDR2 FQDESV, per germline (reference sequence). CDR3 length: 16 residues. The CDR3 region has the DNA TGTGCCAGCAGCTTAGATCGGTCAGCTGCTGGTGAGACCCAGTACTTC. Protein product: CASSLDRSAAGETQYF.

The rearrangement uses TRBV7-3 and TRBJ2-5, with TRBD2 matching 11 bases. The CDR3 loop spans 14 amino acids. Looked up from germline, CDR1 is SGHTA and CDR2 is FQGTGA. V was clipped by 4 bases and J by 9 bases; unmatched bases: 7. The CDR3 DNA follows: TGTGCCAGCAGCTCCGGGACTAGCGGTGGGCCCCAGTACTTC. Protein sequence: CASSSGTSGGPQYF. Drawing the rest from reference TRBV7-3 and TRBJ2-5, the complete variable domain is GAGVSQTPSNKVTEKGKYVELRCDPISGHTALYWYRQSLGQGPEFLIYFQGTGAADDSGLPNDRFFAVRPEGSVSTLKIQRTERGDSAVYLCASSSGTSGGPQYFGPGTRLLVL.

A few counts support this clonotype. The chain carries TRBV7-9 and TRBJ2-3; TRBD1 agrees at 7 bases. V lost 5 bases to trimming and J lost 2 bases; unmatched junction nucleotides: 7. Germline V CDR1 and CDR2: SEHNR, FQNEAQ (reference sequence). The CDR3 is 15 residues long. CDR3 nucleotides: TGTGCCAGCAGCCCCTTAGGGGGCTTCACAGATACGCAGTATTTT. Translating gives CASSPLGGFTDTQYF.

The V gene is TRBV7-3, the J gene TRBJ2-1, with D possibly being TRBD2 (5 bases). The length of the CDR3 is 14 residues. Trimming removed 5 bases from V and 8 bases from J, with 16 bases in between. Germline CDR1 reads SGHTA; CDR2 reads FQGTGA. In DNA form, the CDR3 reads TGTGCCAGCAGCCCCGGACTTGAGGTCGATGAGCAGTTCTTC. Protein product: CASSPGLEVDEQFF. Filled out from reference TRBV7-3 and TRBJ2-1, the complete variable domain reads GAGVSQTPSNKVTEKGKYVELRCDPISGHTALYWYRQSLGQGPEFLIYFQGTGAADDSGLPNDRFFAVRPEGSVSTLKIQRTERGDSAVYLCASSPGLEVDEQFFGPGTRLTVL.

The chain is built from TRBV3-1 and TRBJ1-4; possibly TRBD1 for D (5 bases). The CDR3 has 14 residues. Trimming cost V 6 bases and J 10 bases, with 18 bases left between them. CDR1 is LGHDT and CDR2 is YNNKEL in the germline V gene (reference sequence). In nucleotides, the CDR3 is TGTGCCAGCAGACCTCGAGGGGAGGGTGGAAAACTGTTTTTT. Translated: CASRPRGEGGKLFF.

This clonotype was picked up a small number of times. The chain recombines TRBV29-1 with TRBJ2-5, with a possible D match to TRBD1 (6 bases). V was trimmed by 7 bases and J by 2 bases, leaving 14 bases between them. CDR1 and CDR2 (germline): SQVTM, ANQGSEA. The CDR3 loop spans 13 amino acids. The DNA of the CDR3 is TGCAGCGCCCAGGGGACATATCAAGAGACCCAGTACTTC. Its protein product is CSAQGTYQETQYF.

With regard to this clonotype: A much larger clone lies one base from this, so it may be a read error. The J gene is TRBJ1-6, the V gene TRBV7-2; D unclear. The germline V gene has CDR1 SGHTA and CDR2 FQGNSA. The CDR3 is 12 amino acids. CDR3 protein: CASSPPGSPPHF. The CDR3, as DNA: TGTGCCAGCAGCCCCCCCGGTTCACCCCCCCACTTT.

The chain uses TRBV12-2 and TRBJ2-4. TRBV12-2 is reported as a pseudogene. This CDR3 is 14 amino acids long. The CDR3 DNA reads as TGTGCAAGTCGCTTAGACCAGGAAAGAAACATTCAGTACTTC. This codes for CASRLDQERNIQYF.

The CDR3 region is CASSRDRGVGEQFF. The DNA of the CDR3 is TGTGCCAGCAGCCGGGACAGGGGAGTCGGGGAGCAGTTCTTC. The chain couples TRBV6-4 to TRBJ2-1, with 10 bases lining up with TRBD1. V shed 6 bases and J 10 bases; nucleotides not matched to a gene: 9. Per germline, CDR1 MRHNA and CDR2 SNTAGT. This CDR3 contains 14 residues.

There are a few counts of this clonotype. The chain uses TRBV20-1 and TRBJ1-4; the match to TRBD1 covers 11 bases. The CDR3 is 16 residues long. J was trimmed by 6 bases and V by 0 bases; bases with no gene match: 6. CDR1 and CDR2 (germline): DFQATT, SNEGSKA (reference sequence). The CDR3 reads CSAREPPGQGDEKLFF. As DNA, the CDR3 is TGCAGTGCTAGAGAGCCTCCGGGACAGGGGGATGAAAAACTGTTTTTT.

In regard to this clonotype: A far larger clone is only one base removed, so a read error is likely. This chain connects TRBV4-1 to TRBJ2-3; D is uncertain. V dropped 0 bases and J dropped 5 bases, with 0 bases sitting between them. CDR3 length: 11 residues. Germline CDR1 is MGHRA and CDR2 is YSYEKL. CDR3 region: CASSQEDTQYF. CDR3 DNA: TGCGCCAGCAGCCAAGAAGATACGCAGTATTTT.

This clonotype has only a few counts. This chain joins TRBV6-5 and TRBJ1-2; the D is unclear. There are 14 residues in the CDR3. V dropped 7 bases and J dropped 5 bases, with 17 bases sitting between them. The germline CDR1 and CDR2 sequences are MNHEY and SVGAGI. The CDR3 coding sequence is TGTGCCAGCAAAGAGGGTTTGGGTATTTATGGCTACACCTTC. Translating it yields CASKEGLGIYGYTF.

This rearrangement joins TRBV27 to TRBJ2-4; 8 positions match TRBD1. CDR1 MNHEY and CDR2 SMNVEV come from the germline V gene (reference sequence). V was clipped by 4 bases and J by 3 bases; unmatched bases: 5. The CDR3 extends over 15 amino acids. The CDR3 reads CASSSLGTGKNIQYF. The CDR3 nucleotides read TGTGCCAGCAGTTCGCTGGGGACAGGCAAAAACATTCAGTACTTC.

The J gene is TRBJ1-2, the V gene TRBV28, with D perhaps TRBD1 (5 bases). V gave up 2 bases and J gave up 0 bases, with 7 bases separating them. This CDR3 is 14 amino acids long. CDR1 and CDR2 from the germline V gene are MDHEN and SYDVKM. The CDR3 coding sequence is TGTGCCAGCAGTTTACGGACATCTAACTATGGCTACACCTTC. It yields the protein CASSLRTSNYGYTF.

About this clonotype: An end of the junction differs from the germline gene, which may be a read error. The chain recombines TRBV15 with TRBJ2-7; D tentatively fits TRBD1 or TRBD2 (5 bases each). CDR1 LNHNV and CDR2 YYDKDF come from the germline V gene (reference sequence). The CDR3 is made up of 15 amino acids. The CDR3 DNA reads TGTGCCTCCAGCAGAGAGGGGACCCCGTCCTACGAGCAGTACTTC. Protein sequence: CASSREGTPSYEQYF.

The chain combines TRBV6-5 with TRBJ2-7; D may be TRBD2 (5 bases). V shed 2 bases and J shed 2 bases, with 16 bases lying between them. CDR1 is MNHEY and CDR2 is SVGAGI in the germline V gene. There are 16 residues in the CDR3. For the CDR3, the DNA is TGTGCCAGCAGTTACCCAAGCCGAACGGGAACCTACGAGCAGTACTTC. Translating gives CASSYPSRTGTYEQYF.

The chain carries TRBV29-1 and TRBJ1-1; weak D call: TRBD1 (5 bases). From germline, CDR1 is SQVTM and CDR2 ANQGSEA. V was pared by 7 bases and J by 3 bases, with 18 bases between. The length of the CDR3 is 14 residues. The CDR3, as DNA: TGCAGCGCCCTAGGGGCCGCGGAGCACACTGAAGCTTTCTTT. Translating gives CSALGAAEHTEAFF.

This clonotype was seen a handful of times. The CDR3 spells CASSWAGGNQPQHF. In DNA form, the CDR3 reads TGTGCCAGCAGTTGGGCAGGGGGCAATCAGCCCCAGCATTTT. The rearrangement joins TRBV12-3 or TRBV12-4 to TRBJ1-5, with D perhaps matching TRBD1 (6 bases). Trimming cost V 4 bases and J 2 bases, with 9 bases left between them. The CDR3 extends over 14 amino acids.

The gene calls are TRBV29-1 and TRBJ2-3; the D is unclear. The CDR3 consists of 14 residues. The germline CDR1 and CDR2 sequences are SQVTM and ANQGSEA. Trimming took off 8 bases at V and 4 bases at J, with 19 bases between the two ends. CDR3 DNA sequence: TGCAGCTCGTCGGATTCGGGCCCGTCAGATACGCAGTATTTT. It is translated as CSSSDSGPSDTQYF.